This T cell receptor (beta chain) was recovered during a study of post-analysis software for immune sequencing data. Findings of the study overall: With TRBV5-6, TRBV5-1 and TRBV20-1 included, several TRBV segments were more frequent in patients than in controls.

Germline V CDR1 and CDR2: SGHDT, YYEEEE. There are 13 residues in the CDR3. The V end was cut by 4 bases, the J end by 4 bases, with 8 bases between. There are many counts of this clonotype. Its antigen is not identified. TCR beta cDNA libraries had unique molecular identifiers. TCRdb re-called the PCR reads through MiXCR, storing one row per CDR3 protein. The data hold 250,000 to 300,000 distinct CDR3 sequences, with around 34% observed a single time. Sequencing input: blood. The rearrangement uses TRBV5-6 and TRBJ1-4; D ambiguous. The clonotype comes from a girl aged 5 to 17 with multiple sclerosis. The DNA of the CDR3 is TGTGCCAGCAGCCCGGCTCTTAATGAAAAACTGTTTTTT. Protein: CASSPALNEKLFF.